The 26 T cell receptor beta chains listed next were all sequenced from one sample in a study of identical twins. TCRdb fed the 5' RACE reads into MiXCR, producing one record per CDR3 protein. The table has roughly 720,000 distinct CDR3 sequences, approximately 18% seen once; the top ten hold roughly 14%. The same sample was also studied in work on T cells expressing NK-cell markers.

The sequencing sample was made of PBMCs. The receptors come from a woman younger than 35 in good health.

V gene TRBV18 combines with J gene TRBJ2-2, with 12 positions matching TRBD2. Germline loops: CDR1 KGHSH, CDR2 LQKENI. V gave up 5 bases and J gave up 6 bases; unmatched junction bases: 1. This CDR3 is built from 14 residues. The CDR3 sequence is CASSTSGRSGELFF. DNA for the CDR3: TGTGCCAGCTCAACTAGCGGGAGGTCCGGGGAGCTGTTTTTT. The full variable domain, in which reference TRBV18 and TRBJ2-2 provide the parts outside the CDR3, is NAGVMQNPRHLVRRRGQEARLRCSPMKGHSHVYWYRQLPEEGLKFMVYLQKENIIDESGMPKERFSAEFPKEGPSILRIQQVVRGDSAAYFCASSTSGRSGELFFGEGSRLTVL.

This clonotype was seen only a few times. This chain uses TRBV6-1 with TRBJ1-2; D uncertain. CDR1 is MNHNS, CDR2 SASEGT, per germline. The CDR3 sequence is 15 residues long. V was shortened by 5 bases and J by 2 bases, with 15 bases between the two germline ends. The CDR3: CASSPDRRSNYGYTF. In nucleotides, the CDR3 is TGTGCCAGCAGTCCCGATCGGAGGTCGAACTATGGCTACACCTTC.

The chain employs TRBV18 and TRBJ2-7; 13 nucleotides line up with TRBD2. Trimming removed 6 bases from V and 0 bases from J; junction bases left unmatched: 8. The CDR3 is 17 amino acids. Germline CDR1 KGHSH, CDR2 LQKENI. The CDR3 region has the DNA TGTGCCAGCTCCCTCGGGACTAGCGGGATCAGCTCCTACGAGCAGTACTTC. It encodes CASSLGTSGISSYEQYF.

The CDR3 is CSARDRGGLRAFF. The DNA for the CDR3 is TGCAGTGCTAGAGATCGCGGCGGCCTGAGGGCTTTCTTT. The chain is built from TRBV20-1 and TRBJ1-1; D remains ambiguous. This CDR3 is 13 amino acids long. CDR1 DFQATT and CDR2 SNEGSKA come from the germline V gene (reference sequence). Trimming removed 0 bases from V and 11 bases from J, with 16 bases in between.

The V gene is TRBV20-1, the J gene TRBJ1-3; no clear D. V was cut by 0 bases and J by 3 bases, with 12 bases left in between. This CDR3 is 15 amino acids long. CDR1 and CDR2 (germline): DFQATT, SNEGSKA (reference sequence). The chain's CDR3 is CSARDPGTHGNTIYF. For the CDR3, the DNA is TGCAGTGCTAGAGATCCAGGAACCCATGGAAACACCATATATTTT.

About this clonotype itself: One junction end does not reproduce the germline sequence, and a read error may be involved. The CDR3 region has the DNA TGTGCCAGCTCACCCGGACAGACTGATTACTTC. This encodes CASSPGQTDYF. This chain uses TRBV18 with TRBJ2-1, with TRBD1 as a possible D gene (6 bases). This CDR3 is built from 11 residues. Germline V gives CDR1 KGHSH, CDR2 LQKENI. Looking up the rest from reference TRBV18 and TRBJ2-1 gives the full variable domain: NAGVMQNPRHLVRRRGQEARLRCSPMKGHSHVYWYRQLPEEGLKFMVYLQKENIIDESGMPKERFSAEFPKEGPSILRIQQVVRGDSAAYFCASSPGQTDYFGPGTRLTVL.

The CDR3 is CASSLRGATEAFF. The CDR3 nucleotides are TGCGCCAGCAGCTTACGGGGGGCGACTGAAGCTTTCTTT. V usage is TRBV5-1 and J usage is TRBJ1-1, with a tentative D call TRBD1 (6 bases). The CDR3 totals 13 residues. Germline-derived CDR1 and CDR2 are SGHRS and YFSETQ. Between the trimmed V and J ends, which lost 2 bases and 5 bases, there was a span of 10 bases.

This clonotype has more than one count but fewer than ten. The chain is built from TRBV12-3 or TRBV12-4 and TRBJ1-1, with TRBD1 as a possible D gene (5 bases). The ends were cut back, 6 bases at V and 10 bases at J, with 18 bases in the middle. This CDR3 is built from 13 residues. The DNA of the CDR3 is TGTGCCAGCAGAGGGACCGCACTGTCGTTAGCTTTCTTT. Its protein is CASRGTALSLAFF.

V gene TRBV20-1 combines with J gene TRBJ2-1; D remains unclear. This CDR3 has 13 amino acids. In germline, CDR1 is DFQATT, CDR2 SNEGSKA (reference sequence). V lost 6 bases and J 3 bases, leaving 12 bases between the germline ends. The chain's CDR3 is CSAYDSNYNEQFF. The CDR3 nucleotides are TGCAGTGCCTATGACTCAAACTACAATGAGCAGTTCTTC.

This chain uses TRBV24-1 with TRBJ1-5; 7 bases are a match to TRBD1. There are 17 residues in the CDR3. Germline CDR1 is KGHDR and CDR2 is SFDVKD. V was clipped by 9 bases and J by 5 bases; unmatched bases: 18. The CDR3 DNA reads TGTGCCACCGGCGGACAGGCGGCTGAAACCCTGTATCAGCCCCAGCATTTT. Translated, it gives CATGGQAAETLYQPQHF.

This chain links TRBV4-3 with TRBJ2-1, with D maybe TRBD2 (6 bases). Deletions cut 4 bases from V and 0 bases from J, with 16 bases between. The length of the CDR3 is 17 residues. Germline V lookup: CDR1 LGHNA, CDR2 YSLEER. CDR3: CASSRGFRETSYNEQFF. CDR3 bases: TGCGCCAGCAGCCGGGGATTCCGGGAGACCTCCTACAATGAGCAGTTCTTC.

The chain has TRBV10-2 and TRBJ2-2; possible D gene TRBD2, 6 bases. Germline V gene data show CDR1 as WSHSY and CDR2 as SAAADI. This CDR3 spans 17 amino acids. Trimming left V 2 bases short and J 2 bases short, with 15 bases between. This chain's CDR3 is CASSEGWAGTNTGELFF. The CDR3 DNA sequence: TGCGCCAGCAGTGAGGGTTGGGCAGGGACTAACACCGGGGAGCTGTTTTTT.

The CDR3 spells CSARGLGKETQYF. CDR3 DNA sequence: TGCAGTGCTAGAGGACTGGGAAAAGAGACCCAGTACTTC. This chain uses TRBV20-1 with TRBJ2-5; D is unclear. This CDR3 contains 13 residues. Germline V gives CDR1 DFQATT, CDR2 SNEGSKA (reference sequence). Deletions cut 1 base from V and 3 bases from J, with 9 bases between.

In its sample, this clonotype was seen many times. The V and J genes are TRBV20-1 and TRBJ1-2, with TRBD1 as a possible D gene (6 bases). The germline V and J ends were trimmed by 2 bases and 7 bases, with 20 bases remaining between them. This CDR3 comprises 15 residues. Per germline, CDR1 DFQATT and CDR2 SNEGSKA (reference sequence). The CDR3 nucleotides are TGCAGTGCTAGATCGAACGCCGCGGGGGCTAGTGGCTACACCTTC. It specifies CSARSNAAGASGYTF.

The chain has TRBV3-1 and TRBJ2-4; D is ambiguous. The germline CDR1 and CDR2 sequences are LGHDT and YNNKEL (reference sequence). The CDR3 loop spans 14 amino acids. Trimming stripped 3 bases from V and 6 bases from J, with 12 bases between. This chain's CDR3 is CASSHEAVPNIQYF. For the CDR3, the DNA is TGTGCCAGCAGCCATGAGGCGGTACCAAACATTCAGTACTTC.

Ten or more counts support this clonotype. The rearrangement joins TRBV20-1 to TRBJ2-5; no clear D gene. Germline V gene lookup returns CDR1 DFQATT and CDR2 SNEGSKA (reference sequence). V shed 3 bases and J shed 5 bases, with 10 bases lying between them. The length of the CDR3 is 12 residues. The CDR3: CSARQGAETQYF. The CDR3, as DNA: TGCAGTGCTAGGCAAGGTGCGGAGACCCAGTACTTC.

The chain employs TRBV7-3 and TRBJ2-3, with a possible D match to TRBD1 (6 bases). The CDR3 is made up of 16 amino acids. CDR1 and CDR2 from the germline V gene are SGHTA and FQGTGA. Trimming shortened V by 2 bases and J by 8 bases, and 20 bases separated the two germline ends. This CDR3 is CASSLPNREPAVTQYF. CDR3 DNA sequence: TGTGCCAGCAGCTTACCAAACAGGGAACCGGCAGTTACGCAGTATTTT.

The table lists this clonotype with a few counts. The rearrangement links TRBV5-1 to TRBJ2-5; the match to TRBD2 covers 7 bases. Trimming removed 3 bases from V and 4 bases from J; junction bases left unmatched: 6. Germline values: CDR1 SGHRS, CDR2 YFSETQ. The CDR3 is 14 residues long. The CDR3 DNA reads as TGCGCCAGCAGCTCGGGACGGGAGGTAGAGACCCAGTACTTC. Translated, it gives CASSSGREVETQYF.

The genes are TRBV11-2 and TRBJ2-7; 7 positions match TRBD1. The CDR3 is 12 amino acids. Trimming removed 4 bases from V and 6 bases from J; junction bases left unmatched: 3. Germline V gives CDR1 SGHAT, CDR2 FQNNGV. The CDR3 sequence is CASSSGTVEQYF. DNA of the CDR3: TGTGCCAGCAGCTCGGGGACAGTCGAGCAGTACTTC.

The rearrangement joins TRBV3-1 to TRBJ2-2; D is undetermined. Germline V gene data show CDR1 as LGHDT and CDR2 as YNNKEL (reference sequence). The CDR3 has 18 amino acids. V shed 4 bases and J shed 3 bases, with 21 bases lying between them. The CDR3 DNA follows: TGTGCCAGCAGCCCTGCTATGCTCTCCCTTTTCGACACCGGGGAGCTGTTTTTT. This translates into CASSPAMLSLFDTGELFF.

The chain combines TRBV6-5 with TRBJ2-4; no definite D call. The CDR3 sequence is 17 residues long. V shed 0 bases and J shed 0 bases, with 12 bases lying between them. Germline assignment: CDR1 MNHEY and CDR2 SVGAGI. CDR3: CASSYSILSSAKNIQYF. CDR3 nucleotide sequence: TGTGCCAGCAGTTACTCAATCCTCTCCTCAGCCAAAAACATTCAGTACTTC.

CDR3 sequence (DNA): TGTGCCAGCAGCTCGGGACTAGCGGGAGGGCCCCACAATGAGCAGTTCTTC. Encoded protein: CASSSGLAGGPHNEQFF. The chain is built from TRBV11-3 and TRBJ2-1; TRBD2 agrees at 16 bases. Germline-derived CDR1 and CDR2 are SGHNT and YENEEA. This CDR3 has 17 amino acids. Losses at the gene ends were 4 bases for V and 5 bases for J; bases not matched to a gene: 5.

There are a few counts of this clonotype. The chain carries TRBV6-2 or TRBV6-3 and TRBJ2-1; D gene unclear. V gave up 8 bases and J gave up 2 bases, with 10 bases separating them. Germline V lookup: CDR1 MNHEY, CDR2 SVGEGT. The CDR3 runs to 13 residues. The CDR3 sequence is CASYGRAYNEQFF. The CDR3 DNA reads TGTGCCAGCTACGGACGTGCCTACAATGAGCAGTTCTTC.

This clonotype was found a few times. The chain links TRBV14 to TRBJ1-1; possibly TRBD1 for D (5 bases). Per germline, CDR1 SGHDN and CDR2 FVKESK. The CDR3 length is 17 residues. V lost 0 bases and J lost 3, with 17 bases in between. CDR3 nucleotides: TGTGCCAGCAGCCAAGAATTCAGGACAAGAAGAGACACTGAAGCTTTCTTT. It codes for CASSQEFRTRRDTEAFF.

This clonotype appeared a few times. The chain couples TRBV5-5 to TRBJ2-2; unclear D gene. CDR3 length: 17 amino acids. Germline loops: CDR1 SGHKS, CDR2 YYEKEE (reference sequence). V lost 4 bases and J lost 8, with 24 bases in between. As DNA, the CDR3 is TGTGCCAGCAGCCGCGATTCCACCTCCCCCCTCACGGGGGAGCTGTTTTTT. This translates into CASSRDSTSPLTGELFF.

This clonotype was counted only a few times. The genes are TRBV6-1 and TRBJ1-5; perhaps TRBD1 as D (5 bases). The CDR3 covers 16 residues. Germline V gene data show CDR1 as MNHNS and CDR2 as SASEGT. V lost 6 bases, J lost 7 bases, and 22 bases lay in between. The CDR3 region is CASRTQPGTLGQPQHF. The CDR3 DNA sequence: TGTGCCAGCAGGACACAGCCCGGGACGCTGGGACAGCCCCAGCATTTT.